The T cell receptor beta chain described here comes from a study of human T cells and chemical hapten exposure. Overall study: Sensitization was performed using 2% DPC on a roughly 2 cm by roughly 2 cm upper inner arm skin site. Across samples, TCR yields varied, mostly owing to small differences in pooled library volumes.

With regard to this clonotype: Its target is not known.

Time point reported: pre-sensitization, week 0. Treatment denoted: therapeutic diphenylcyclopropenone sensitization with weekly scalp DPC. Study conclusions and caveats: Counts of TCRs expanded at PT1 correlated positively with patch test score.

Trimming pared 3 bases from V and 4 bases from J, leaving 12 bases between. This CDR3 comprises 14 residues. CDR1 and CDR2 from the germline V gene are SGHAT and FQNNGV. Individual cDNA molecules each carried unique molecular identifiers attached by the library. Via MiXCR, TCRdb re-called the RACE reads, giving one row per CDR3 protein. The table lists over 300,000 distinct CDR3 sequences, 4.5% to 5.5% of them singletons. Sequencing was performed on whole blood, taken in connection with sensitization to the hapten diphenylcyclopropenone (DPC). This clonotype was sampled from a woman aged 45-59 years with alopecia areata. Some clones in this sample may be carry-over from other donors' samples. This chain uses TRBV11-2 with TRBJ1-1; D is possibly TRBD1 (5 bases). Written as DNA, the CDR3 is TGTGCCAGCAGCTTCGACGGGACGGCCACTGAAGCTTTCTTT. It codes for CASSFDGTATEAFF.